This TCR beta chain was recovered during a study of hypomethylating agent response in myelodysplastic syndrome. As for the study in general: Roughly five patients were non-responders, while roughly 6 showed complete response or hematologic improvement.

Sequencing used immunoSEQ multiplex PCR; TCRdb keeps in-frame clones, though not all of them. The sample lists a few thousand clones; around 86% were seen once. Trimming removed 7 bases from V and 1 base from J, with 14 bases in between. CDR1 and CDR2 from the germline V gene are MNHNY and SVGAGI (reference sequence). CDR3 length: 15 residues. Material: bone marrow, obtained before or after starting hypomethylating agent treatment for myelodysplastic syndrome (not recorded which). The receptor comes from a human donor with myelodysplastic syndrome. This chain uses TRBV6-6 with TRBJ1-3; the D is unclear. The CDR3 DNA is TGTGCCAGCACCCGCATCCCATCTTCTGGAAACACCATATATTTT. It specifies CASTRIPSSGNTIYF.